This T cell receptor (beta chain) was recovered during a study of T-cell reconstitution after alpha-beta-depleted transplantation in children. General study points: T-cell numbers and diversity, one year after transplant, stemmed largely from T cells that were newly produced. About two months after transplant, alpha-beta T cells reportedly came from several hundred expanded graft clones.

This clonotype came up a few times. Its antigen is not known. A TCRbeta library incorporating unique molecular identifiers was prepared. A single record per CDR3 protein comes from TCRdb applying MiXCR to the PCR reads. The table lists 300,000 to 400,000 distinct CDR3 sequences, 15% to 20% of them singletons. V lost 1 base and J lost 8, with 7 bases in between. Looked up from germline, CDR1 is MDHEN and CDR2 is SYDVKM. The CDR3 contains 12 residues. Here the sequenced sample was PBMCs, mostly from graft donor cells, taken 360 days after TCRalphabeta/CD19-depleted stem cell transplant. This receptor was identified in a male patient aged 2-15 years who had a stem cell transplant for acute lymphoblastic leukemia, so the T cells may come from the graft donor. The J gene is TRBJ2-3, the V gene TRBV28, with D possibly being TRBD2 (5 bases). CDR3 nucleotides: TGTGCCAGCAGTTTATCGGGGTTTACGCAGTATTTT. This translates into CASSLSGFTQYF.